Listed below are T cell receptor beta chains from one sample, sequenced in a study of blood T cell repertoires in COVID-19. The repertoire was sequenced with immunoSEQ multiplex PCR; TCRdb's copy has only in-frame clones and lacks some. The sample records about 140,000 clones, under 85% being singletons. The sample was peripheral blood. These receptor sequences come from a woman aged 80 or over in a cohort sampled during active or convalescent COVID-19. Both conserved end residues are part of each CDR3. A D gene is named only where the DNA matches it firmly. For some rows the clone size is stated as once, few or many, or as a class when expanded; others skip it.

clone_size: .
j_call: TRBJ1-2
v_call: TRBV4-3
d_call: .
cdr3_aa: CASSQGGGEPIGYTF
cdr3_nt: TGCGCCAGCAGCCAAGGGGGAGGGGAACCCATTGGCTACACCTTC

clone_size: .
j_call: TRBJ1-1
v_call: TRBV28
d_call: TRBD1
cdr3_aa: CASIYRGEAFF
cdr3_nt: TGTGCCAGCATCTACAGGGGTGAAGCTTTCTTT

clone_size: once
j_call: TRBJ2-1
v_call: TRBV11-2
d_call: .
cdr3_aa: CASSLSAGQPNEQFF
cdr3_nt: TGTGCCAGCAGCTTATCGGCGGGGCAACCCAATGAGCAGTTCTTC

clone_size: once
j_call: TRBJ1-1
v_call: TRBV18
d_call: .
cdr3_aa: CASSLRRTGTEAFF
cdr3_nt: TGTGCCAGCTCACTCCGACGCACAGGCACTGAAGCTTTCTTT

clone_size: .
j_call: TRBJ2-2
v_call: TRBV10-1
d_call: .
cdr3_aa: CASSEPFLTDSNTGELFF
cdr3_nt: TGCGCCAGCAGTGAGCCGTTCTTGACAGATTCGAACACCGGGGAGCTGTTTTTT

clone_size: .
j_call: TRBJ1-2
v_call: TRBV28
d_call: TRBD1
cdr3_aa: CASSLWGWGQGNYGYTF
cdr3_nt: TGTGCCAGCAGTTTATGGGGGTGGGGACAGGGAAACTATGGCTACACCTTC

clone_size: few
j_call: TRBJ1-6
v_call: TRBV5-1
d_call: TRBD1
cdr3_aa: CASSIMQGATSPLHF
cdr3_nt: TGCGCCAGCAGCATAATGCAGGGGGCGACTTCACCCCTCCACTTT

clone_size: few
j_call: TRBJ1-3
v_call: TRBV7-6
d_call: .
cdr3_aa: CASSLAGGISGNTIYF
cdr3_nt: TGTGCCAGCAGCTTAGCAGGAGGGATATCTGGAAACACCATATATTTT

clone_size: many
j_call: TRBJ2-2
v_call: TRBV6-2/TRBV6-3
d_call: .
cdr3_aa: CASSYSEPSGELFF
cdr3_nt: TGTGCCAGCAGTTATTCAGAACCGTCCGGGGAGCTGTTTTTT

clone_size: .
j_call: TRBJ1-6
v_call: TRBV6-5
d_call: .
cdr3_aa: CASSYSKHSYNSPLHF
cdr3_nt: TGTGCCAGCAGTTACTCGAAGCACAGCTATAATTCACCCCTCCACTTT

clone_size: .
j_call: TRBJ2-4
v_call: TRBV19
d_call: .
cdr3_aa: CASSTSWGSTLAKNIQYF
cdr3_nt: TGTGCCAGTAGTACGTCTTGGGGCAGCACCTTAGCCAAAAACATTCAGTACTTC

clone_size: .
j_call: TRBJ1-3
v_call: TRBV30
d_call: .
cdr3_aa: CAWRPGSGNTIYF
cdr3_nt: TGTGCCTGGAGGCCAGGCTCTGGAAACACCATATATTTT

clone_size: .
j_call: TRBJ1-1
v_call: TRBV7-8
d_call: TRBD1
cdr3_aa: CASSTQGFINTEAFF
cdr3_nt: TGTGCCAGCAGCACACAGGGGTTCATTAACACTGAAGCTTTCTTT

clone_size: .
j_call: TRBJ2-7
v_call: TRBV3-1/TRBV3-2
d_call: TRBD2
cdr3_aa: CASRNGLARSYEQYF
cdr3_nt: TGTGCCAGCAGGAACGGACTAGCACGTTCCTACGAGCAGTACTTC

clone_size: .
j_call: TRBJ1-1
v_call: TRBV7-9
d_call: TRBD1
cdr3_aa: CASSIQGASTEAFF
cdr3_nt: TGTGCCAGCAGCATACAGGGGGCCAGCACTGAAGCTTTCTTT

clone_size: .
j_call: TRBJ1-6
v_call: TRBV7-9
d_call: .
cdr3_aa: CASSFNNSPLHF
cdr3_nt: TGTGCCAGCAGCTTTAATAATTCACCCCTCCACTTT

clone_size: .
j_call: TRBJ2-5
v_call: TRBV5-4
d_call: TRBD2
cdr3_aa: CASSRGGFQETQYF
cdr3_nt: TGTGCCAGCAGCCGGGGGGGATTCCAAGAGACCCAGTACTTC

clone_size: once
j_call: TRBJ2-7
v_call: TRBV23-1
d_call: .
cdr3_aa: CASSHHTAEQGLSSYEQYF
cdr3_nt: TGCGCCAGCAGTCACCACACCGCTGAACAGGGCTTGAGCTCCTACGAGCAGTACTTC

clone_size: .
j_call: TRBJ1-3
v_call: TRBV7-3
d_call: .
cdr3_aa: CASSSGLGNTIYF
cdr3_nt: TGTGCCAGCAGCTCGGGACTTGGAAACACCATATATTTT

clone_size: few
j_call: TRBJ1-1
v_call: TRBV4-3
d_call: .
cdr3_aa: CASSQGVQGIAFF
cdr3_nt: TGCGCCAGCAGCCAAGGCGTGCAGGGCATTGCTTTCTTT

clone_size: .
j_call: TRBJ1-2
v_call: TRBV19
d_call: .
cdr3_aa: CASSILHSGSDGYTF
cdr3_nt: TGTGCCAGTAGTATTCTTCATTCAGGGTCCGATGGCTACACCTTC

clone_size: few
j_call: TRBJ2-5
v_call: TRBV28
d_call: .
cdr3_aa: CASSLGTYPRGETQYF
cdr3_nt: TGTGCCAGCAGTTTAGGGACATACCCACGTGGAGAGACCCAGTACTTC

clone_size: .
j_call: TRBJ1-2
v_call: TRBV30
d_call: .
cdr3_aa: CAWTGSNTGYTFGSGTF
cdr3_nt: .

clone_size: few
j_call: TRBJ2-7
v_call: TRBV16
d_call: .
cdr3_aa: CASSHPGFYEQYF
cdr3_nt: TGTGCCAGCAGCCATCCAGGGTTTTACGAGCAGTACTTC

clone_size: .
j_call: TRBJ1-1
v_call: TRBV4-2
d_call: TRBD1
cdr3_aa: CASSPGTGITEAFF
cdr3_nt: TGTGCCAGCAGTCCCGGGACAGGGATAACTGAAGCTTTCTTT

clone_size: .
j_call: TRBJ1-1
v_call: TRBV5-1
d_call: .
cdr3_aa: CASSLTTGLNTEAFF
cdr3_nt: TGCGCCAGCAGCTTAACGACAGGTCTGAACACTGAAGCTTTCTTT

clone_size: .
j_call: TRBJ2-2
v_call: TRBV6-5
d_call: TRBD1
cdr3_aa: CASRRTGGNSRELFF
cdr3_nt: TGTGCCAGCCGAAGGACAGGGGGAAATAGCAGGGAGCTGTTTTTT

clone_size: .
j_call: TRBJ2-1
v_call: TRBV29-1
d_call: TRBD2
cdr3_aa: CSVYLAGVFNEQFF
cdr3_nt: TGCAGCGTCTATCTAGCGGGGGTGTTTAATGAGCAGTTCTTC

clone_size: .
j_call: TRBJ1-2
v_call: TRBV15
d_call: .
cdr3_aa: CATNVGGGGYTF
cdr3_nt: TGTGCCACCAACGTCGGGGGTGGCGGCTACACCTTC

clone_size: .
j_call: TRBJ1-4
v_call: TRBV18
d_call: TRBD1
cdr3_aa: CASSPLPGGSEKLFF
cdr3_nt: TGTGCCAGCTCACCACTTCCAGGGGGCTCGGAAAAACTGTTTTTT

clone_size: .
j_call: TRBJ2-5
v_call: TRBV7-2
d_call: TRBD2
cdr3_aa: CASSRGLAGEAQYF
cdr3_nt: TGTGCCAGCTCACGTGGACTAGCGGGGGAGGCCCAGTACTTC